This TCR beta chain was captured by sequencing in a study of cytomegalovirus exposure and HLA in healthy donors. Trimming cost V 4 bases and J 0 bases, with 16 bases left between them. This CDR3 has 17 residues. Germline lookup yields CDR1 MGHRA and CDR2 YSYEKL. The PCR made use of 60 Vbeta and 13 Jbeta primers. Measured with immunoSEQ multiplex PCR; TCRdb has only the in-frame clones, and not every one. The sample yields some 170,000 clones, approximately 84% seen once. Sequenced material: PBMCs. V usage is TRBV4-1 and J usage is TRBJ1-5; weak D call: TRBD1 (6 bases). The sequence was collected from a female donor in good health and CMV-seronegative. CDR3 amino acids: CASSPGQPDTSNQPQHF. CDR3 in DNA: TGCGCCAGCAGCCCGGGACAACCTGATACTAGCAATCAGCCCCAGCATTTT.